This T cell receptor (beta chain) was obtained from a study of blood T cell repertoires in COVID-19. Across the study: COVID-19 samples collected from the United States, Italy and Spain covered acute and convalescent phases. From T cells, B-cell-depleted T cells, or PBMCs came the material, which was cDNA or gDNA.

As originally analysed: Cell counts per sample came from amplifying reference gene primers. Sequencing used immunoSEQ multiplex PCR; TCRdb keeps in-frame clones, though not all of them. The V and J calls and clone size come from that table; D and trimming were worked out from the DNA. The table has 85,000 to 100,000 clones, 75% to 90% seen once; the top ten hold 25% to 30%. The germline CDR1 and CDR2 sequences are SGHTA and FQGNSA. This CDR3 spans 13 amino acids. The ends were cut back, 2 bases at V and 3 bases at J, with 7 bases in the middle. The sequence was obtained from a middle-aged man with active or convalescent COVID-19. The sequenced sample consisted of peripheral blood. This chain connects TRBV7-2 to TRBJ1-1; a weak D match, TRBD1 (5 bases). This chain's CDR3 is CASSLSGDTEAFF. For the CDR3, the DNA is TGTGCCAGCAGCTTATCGGGGGACACTGAAGCTTTCTTT.